This TCR beta chain was sequenced during a study of T cell repertoires in ileal Crohn's disease. About the research overall: Every patient was operated on for stricturing (approximately 60%) or penetrating (approximately 40%) complications.

General study findings and limits: Clonal expansions were more frequent in active smokers than non-smokers at surgery. Mucosal expansions were suggested to be mainly CD8 T cells.

Clones were sequenced by immunoSEQ multiplex PCR, and TCRdb holds only the in-frame ones, with some missing. This table holds about 15,000 clones, approximately 80% found once. On this clone: Its antigen is not known.

This sample's time point: neoterminal ileum biopsy at postoperative endoscopy, about 6 months after surgery. Included were adult ileal or ileocolonic Crohn's patients indicated for ileocolonic resection. This CDR3 contains 13 residues. The V gene lost 4 bases and the J gene lost 8 bases, with 12 bases spanning the gap. Germline CDR1 SGHNT, CDR2 YYREEE (reference sequence). The specimen sequenced was ileal tissue. This receptor was taken from an adult with Crohn's disease. This sequence joins TRBV5-4 and TRBJ1-4; the D gene is possibly TRBD1 (6 bases). DNA for the CDR3: TGTGCCAGCAGCCGGCAGGGGCGCGAAAAACTGTTTTTT. Encoded protein: CASSRQGREKLFF.